The rows below give T cell receptor beta chains drawn from one sample of a study of regulatory T cells in long-lasting Graves disease. Each CDR3 protein is one row after TCRdb ran MiXCR on the multiplex PCR reads. Of around 500,000 distinct CDR3 sequences in the sample, less than 25% were seen once. Source: peripheral blood mononuclear cells (PBMCs), taken when the disease was refractory, from a patient treated with antithyroid drugs. These receptors came from a female donor with Graves disease. The CDR3 runs from the conserved cysteine through the conserved F or W. Fields, in order: V gene, clone size, D gene, J gene, CDR3 protein, CDR3 DNA. D genes are given only for firm matches. Only some rows state a clone size, as once, few, many or a class for expanded clones.

v_gene: TRBV29-1
abundance: -
d_gene: TRBD2
j_gene: TRBJ2-4
CDR3aa: CSAAGWTSGILAKNIQYF
CDR3nt: TGCAGCGCCGCTGGCTGGACTAGCGGGATACTAGCCAAAAACATTCAGTACTTC

v_gene: TRBV6-1
abundance: many
d_gene: -
j_gene: TRBJ2-5
CDR3aa: CAGRGQWDGGETQYF
CDR3nt: TGTGCCGGCCGGGGACAATGGGATGGTGGAGAGACCCAGTACTTC

v_gene: TRBV24-1
abundance: many
d_gene: TRBD1
j_gene: TRBJ2-7
CDR3aa: CATEPGQGPYEQYF
CDR3nt: TGTGCCACCGAGCCGGGACAGGGACCCTACGAGCAGTACTTC

v_gene: TRBV7-8
abundance: -
d_gene: TRBD1
j_gene: TRBJ2-7
CDR3aa: CASSTRTGSRFYEQYF
CDR3nt: TGTGCCAGCAGCACTCGGACAGGTTCCAGATTCTACGAGCAGTACTTC

v_gene: TRBV11-2
abundance: many
d_gene: -
j_gene: TRBJ2-5
CDR3aa: CASSLVLETQYF
CDR3nt: TGTGCCAGCAGCTTAGTTCTAGAGACCCAGTACTTC

v_gene: TRBV20-1
abundance: -
d_gene: -
j_gene: TRBJ2-7
CDR3aa: CSAPSGPPRYEQYF
CDR3nt: TGCAGTGCTCCCTCCGGCCCCCCGCGGTACGAGCAGTACTTC

v_gene: TRBV6-1
abundance: many
d_gene: -
j_gene: TRBJ1-4
CDR3aa: CASSDRLTNEKLFF
CDR3nt: TGTGCCAGCAGTGATCGTTTGACTAATGAAAAACTGTTTTTT

v_gene: TRBV18
abundance: few
d_gene: -
j_gene: TRBJ2-7
CDR3aa: CASSPRGRGSYEQYF
CDR3nt: TGTGCCAGCTCACCGAGGGGAAGAGGGAGCTACGAGCAGTACTTC

v_gene: TRBV28
abundance: few
d_gene: -
j_gene: TRBJ2-3
CDR3aa: CASSHPRAGSDTQYF
CDR3nt: TGTGCCAGCAGTCACCCCCGGGCAGGGTCGGATACGCAGTATTTT

v_gene: TRBV20-1
abundance: many
d_gene: -
j_gene: TRBJ2-5
CDR3aa: CSARGGLGRGYQETQYF
CDR3nt: TGCAGTGCTAGAGGGGGTTTGGGTAGGGGGTACCAAGAGACCCAGTACTTC

v_gene: TRBV4-1
abundance: once
d_gene: -
j_gene: TRBJ1-5
CDR3aa: CASSKREGTQPQHF
CDR3nt: TGCGCCAGCAGCAAACGTGAGGGCACTCAGCCCCAGCATTTT

v_gene: TRBV11-1
abundance: few
d_gene: -
j_gene: TRBJ2-5
CDR3aa: CASSPNWGPLETQYF
CDR3nt: TGTGCCAGCAGCCCAAATTGGGGGCCATTAGAGACCCAGTACTTC

v_gene: TRBV11-2
abundance: many
d_gene: TRBD1
j_gene: TRBJ2-7
CDR3aa: CASSLPGQGFYEQYF
CDR3nt: TGTGCCAGCAGCTTACCCGGACAGGGGTTCTACGAGCAGTACTTC

v_gene: TRBV7-3
abundance: few
d_gene: -
j_gene: TRBJ2-3
CDR3aa: CASPRNGTNTPTSTDTQYF
CDR3nt: TGTGCCAGCCCACGTAACGGAACGAATACACCGACTAGCACAGATACGCAGTATTTT

v_gene: TRBV6-1
abundance: few
d_gene: -
j_gene: TRBJ2-5
CDR3aa: CASSPVGRSGETQYF
CDR3nt: TGTGCCAGCAGTCCTGTTGGCCGGTCGGGAGAGACCCAGTACTTC

v_gene: TRBV2
abundance: -
d_gene: -
j_gene: TRBJ2-3
CDR3aa: CASSEVALGTDTQYF
CDR3nt: TGTGCCAGCAGTGAAGTGGCCTTAGGCACAGATACGCAGTATTTT

v_gene: TRBV27
abundance: few
d_gene: -
j_gene: TRBJ2-7
CDR3aa: CASSNRLEQYF
CDR3nt: TGTGCCAGCAGCAATCGTCTAGAGCAGTACTTC

v_gene: TRBV12-3/TRBV12-4
abundance: -
d_gene: TRBD2
j_gene: TRBJ2-3
CDR3aa: CASSTGTSGNGDTQYF
CDR3nt: TGTGCCAGCAGCACAGGGACTAGCGGTAACGGGGATACGCAGTATTTT

v_gene: TRBV2
abundance: many
d_gene: TRBD2
j_gene: TRBJ2-5
CDR3aa: CASSDGLAGAETQYF
CDR3nt: TGTGCCAGCAGTGATGGTCTAGCGGGAGCAGAGACCCAGTACTTC

v_gene: TRBV7-3
abundance: -
d_gene: TRBD2
j_gene: TRBJ2-2
CDR3aa: CASSRWTSGRTGELFF
CDR3nt: TGTGCCAGCAGCCGTTGGACTAGCGGGAGGACCGGGGAGCTGTTTTTT

v_gene: TRBV5-5
abundance: -
d_gene: TRBD1
j_gene: TRBJ2-7
CDR3aa: CASSRHSEPGQGSYEQYF
CDR3nt: TGTGCCAGCAGCCGACACTCTGAACCGGGACAGGGGTCCTACGAGCAGTACTTC

v_gene: TRBV6-1
abundance: many
d_gene: -
j_gene: TRBJ1-2
CDR3aa: CASPPPGYYGYTF
CDR3nt: TGTGCCAGCCCTCCCCCAGGGTACTATGGCTACACCTTC

v_gene: TRBV30
abundance: few
d_gene: TRBD2
j_gene: TRBJ2-7
CDR3aa: CAWNSGLAPREQYF
CDR3nt: TGTGCCTGGAACTCGGGACTAGCCCCGAGGGAGCAGTACTTC

v_gene: TRBV29-1
abundance: -
d_gene: -
j_gene: TRBJ2-4
CDR3aa: CSTEGEGNIQYF
CDR3nt: TGCAGCACTGAGGGAGAGGGAAACATTCAGTACTTC

v_gene: TRBV19
abundance: -
d_gene: TRBD2
j_gene: TRBJ2-7
CDR3aa: CASSIMAGESYEQYF
CDR3nt: TGTGCCAGTAGTATAATGGCGGGAGAGTCCTACGAGCAGTACTTC

v_gene: TRBV2
abundance: many
d_gene: -
j_gene: TRBJ2-3
CDR3aa: CASSRGRNGDTQYF
CDR3nt: TGTGCCAGCAGTCGGGGACGAAATGGAGATACGCAGTATTTT

v_gene: TRBV28
abundance: few
d_gene: -
j_gene: TRBJ2-1
CDR3aa: CASSLLPGARQFF
CDR3nt: TGTGCCAGCAGTTTACTTCCAGGGGCACGGCAGTTCTTC

v_gene: TRBV2
abundance: -
d_gene: -
j_gene: TRBJ2-3
CDR3aa: CASRIIDSTSSTDTQYF
CDR3nt: TGTGCCAGCAGGATAATTGACTCCACTTCTAGCACAGATACGCAGTATTTT

v_gene: TRBV5-1
abundance: -
d_gene: -
j_gene: TRBJ1-1
CDR3aa: CASSSLSSVTGPTEAFF
CDR3nt: TGCGCCAGCAGCTCCCTTTCCTCGGTTACAGGGCCCACTGAAGCTTTCTTT

v_gene: TRBV7-9
abundance: many
d_gene: -
j_gene: TRBJ1-1
CDR3aa: CASSSVWGNAEAFF
CDR3nt: TGTGCCAGCAGCTCCGTGTGGGGGAACGCTGAAGCTTTCTTT

v_gene: TRBV12-3/TRBV12-4
abundance: few
d_gene: TRBD1
j_gene: TRBJ2-1
CDR3aa: CASSLRDRGVNEQFF
CDR3nt: TGTGCCAGCAGTCTCCGGGACAGGGGAGTCAATGAGCAGTTCTTC

v_gene: TRBV5-1
abundance: -
d_gene: TRBD2
j_gene: TRBJ2-7
CDR3aa: CASSPRTSGSHEQCF
CDR3nt: TGCGCCAGCAGCCCCCGGACTAGCGGGAGCCACGAGCAGTGCTTC

v_gene: TRBV12-5
abundance: many
d_gene: TRBD1
j_gene: TRBJ1-2
CDR3aa: CASGPPGQGNGYTF
CDR3nt: TGTGCTAGTGGTCCTCCGGGACAGGGTAATGGCTACACCTTC

v_gene: TRBV12-3/TRBV12-4
abundance: -
d_gene: TRBD1
j_gene: TRBJ2-2
CDR3aa: CASSTGQLVTSELFF
CDR3nt: TGTGCCAGCAGTACGGGACAGCTGGTAACCTCGGAGCTGTTTTTT

v_gene: TRBV19
abundance: few
d_gene: -
j_gene: TRBJ2-1
CDR3aa: CASAGELRSSYNEQFF
CDR3nt: TGTGCCAGTGCCGGGGAACTCCGAAGCTCCTACAATGAGCAGTTCTTC

v_gene: TRBV6-1
abundance: -
d_gene: -
j_gene: TRBJ2-5
CDR3aa: CASSELTGSGETQYF
CDR3nt: TGTGCCAGCAGTGAACTCACAGGGAGCGGAGAGACCCAGTACTTC

v_gene: TRBV28
abundance: -
d_gene: TRBD2
j_gene: TRBJ2-1
CDR3aa: CATCVWGGEYEQFF
CDR3nt: TGTGCCACTTGCGTCTGGGGGGGGGAATATGAGCAGTTCTTC

v_gene: TRBV28
abundance: few
d_gene: -
j_gene: TRBJ2-6
CDR3aa: CASSLLRGSGANVLTF
CDR3nt: TGTGCCAGCAGTTTACTGAGGGGGTCTGGGGCCAACGTCCTGACTTTC

v_gene: TRBV28
abundance: many
d_gene: -
j_gene: TRBJ2-7
CDR3aa: CASSASHPGEQYF
CDR3nt: TGTGCCAGCAGCGCTTCACATCCAGGCGAGCAGTACTTC

v_gene: TRBV29-1
abundance: -
d_gene: -
j_gene: TRBJ1-1
CDR3aa: CGVEGSRVFF
CDR3nt: TGCGGCGTTGAAGGCTCCAGGGTTTTCTTT

v_gene: TRBV19
abundance: few
d_gene: TRBD2
j_gene: TRBJ2-2
CDR3aa: CASSTSGVNTGELFF
CDR3nt: TGTGCCAGTAGCACTAGCGGGGTCAACACCGGGGAGCTGTTTTTT

v_gene: TRBV15
abundance: many
d_gene: -
j_gene: TRBJ2-7
CDR3aa: CATSRSLDEQYF
CDR3nt: TGTGCCACCAGCAGAAGCCTTGATGAGCAGTACTTC

v_gene: TRBV12-3/TRBV12-4
abundance: many
d_gene: -
j_gene: TRBJ2-5
CDR3aa: CATPERPAETQYF
CDR3nt: TGTGCCACCCCAGAGAGACCAGCTGAGACCCAGTACTTC